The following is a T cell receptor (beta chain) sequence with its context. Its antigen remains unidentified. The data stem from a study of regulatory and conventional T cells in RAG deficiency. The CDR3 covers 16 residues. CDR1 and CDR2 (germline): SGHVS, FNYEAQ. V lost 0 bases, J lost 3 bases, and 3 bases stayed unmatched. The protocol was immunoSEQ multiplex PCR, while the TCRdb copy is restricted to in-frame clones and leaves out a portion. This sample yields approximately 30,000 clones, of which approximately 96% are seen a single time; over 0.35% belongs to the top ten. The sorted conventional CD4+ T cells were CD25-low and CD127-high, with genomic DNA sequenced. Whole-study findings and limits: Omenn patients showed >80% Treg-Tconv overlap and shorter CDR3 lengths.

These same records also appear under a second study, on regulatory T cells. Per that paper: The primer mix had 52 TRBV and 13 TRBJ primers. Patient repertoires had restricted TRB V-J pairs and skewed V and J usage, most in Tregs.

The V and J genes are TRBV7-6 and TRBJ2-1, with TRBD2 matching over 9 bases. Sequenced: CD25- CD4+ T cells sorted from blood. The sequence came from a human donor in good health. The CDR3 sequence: CASSLAGTSIYNEQFF. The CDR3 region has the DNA TGTGCCAGCAGCTTAGCGGGGACTAGCATCTACAATGAGCAGTTCTTC.